The present T cell receptor beta chain was sequenced within a study of T cell clonality in common variable immunodeficiency. Study-wide points: Fewer deletions and N-nucleotide insertions were reportedly seen in common variable immunodeficiency TCR beta sequences.

TCRdb's copy holds only in-frame clones and misses some; the assay was immunoSEQ multiplex PCR. The sample presents about 33,000 clones, none singletons. CVID subjects had received replacement immunoglobulin for at least one year. This clone has ten or more counts. Its antigen is not known. The read halts 3 residues ahead of the CDR3 end, with the missing end drawn from the germline J gene. Germline V gene lookup returns CDR1 PRHDT and CDR2 FYEKMQ (reference sequence). The CDR3 contains 15 residues. Trimming pared 0 bases from V and 10 bases from J, leaving 13 bases between. The origin of this receptor is a human donor with common variable immunodeficiency. V is TRBV13 and J is TRBJ1-6; D is possibly TRBD1 (5 bases). Sample: peripheral blood mononuclear cells. The CDR3 DNA, read in part, is TGTGCCAGCAGCTTAGGGGTGCAGGGAAAATCACCC. Residues: CASSLGVQGKSP. The entire CDR3 sequence reads CASSLGVQGKSPLHF.